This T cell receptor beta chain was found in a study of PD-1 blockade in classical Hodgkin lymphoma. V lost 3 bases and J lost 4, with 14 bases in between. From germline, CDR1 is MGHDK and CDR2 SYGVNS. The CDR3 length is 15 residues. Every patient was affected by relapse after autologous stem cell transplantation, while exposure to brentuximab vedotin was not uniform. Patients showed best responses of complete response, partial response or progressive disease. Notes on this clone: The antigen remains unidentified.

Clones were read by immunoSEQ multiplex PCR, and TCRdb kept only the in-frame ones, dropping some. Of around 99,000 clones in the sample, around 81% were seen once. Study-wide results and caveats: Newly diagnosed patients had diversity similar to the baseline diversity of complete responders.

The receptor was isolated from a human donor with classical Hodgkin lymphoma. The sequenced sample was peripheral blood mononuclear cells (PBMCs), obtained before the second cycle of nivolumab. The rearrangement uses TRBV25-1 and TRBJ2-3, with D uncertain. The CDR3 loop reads CASSESWGIADTQYF. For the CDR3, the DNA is TGTGCCAGCAGTGAGTCATGGGGAATAGCAGATACGCAGTATTTT.